This T cell receptor (beta chain) was captured in a study of early T cells in non-severe SARS-CoV-2 infection. Study at large: With bulk RNA from unsorted whole blood as input, sequencing yielded unpaired chains. Notes on the study in general: VDJdb matching favored anti-spike CD8 responses, missing private and CD4 specificities.

The library protocol tagged individual cDNA molecules with unique molecular identifiers. TCRdb processed the 5' RACE reads anew with MiXCR; each CDR3 protein has one entry. Here the sample spans 70,000 or so distinct CDR3 sequences, roughly a tenth being singletons. A few counts support this clonotype. As yet, its antigen is unknown. CDR1 and CDR2 (germline): KGHSH, LQKENI. Trimming cost V 4 bases and J 8 bases; bases outside gene matches: 5. The CDR3 contains 15 residues. The chain combines TRBV18 with TRBJ2-1; 13 positions agree with TRBD2. The receptor comes from an adult who was a healthcare worker with PCR-confirmed SARS-CoV-2 infection or an uninfected control (not recorded which). The sequencing here drew on whole blood, taken at baseline. The CDR3 nucleotides read TGTGCCAGCTCACTCGGACTAGCGGGGGTTGATGAGCAGTTCTTC. This encodes CASSLGLAGVDEQFF.